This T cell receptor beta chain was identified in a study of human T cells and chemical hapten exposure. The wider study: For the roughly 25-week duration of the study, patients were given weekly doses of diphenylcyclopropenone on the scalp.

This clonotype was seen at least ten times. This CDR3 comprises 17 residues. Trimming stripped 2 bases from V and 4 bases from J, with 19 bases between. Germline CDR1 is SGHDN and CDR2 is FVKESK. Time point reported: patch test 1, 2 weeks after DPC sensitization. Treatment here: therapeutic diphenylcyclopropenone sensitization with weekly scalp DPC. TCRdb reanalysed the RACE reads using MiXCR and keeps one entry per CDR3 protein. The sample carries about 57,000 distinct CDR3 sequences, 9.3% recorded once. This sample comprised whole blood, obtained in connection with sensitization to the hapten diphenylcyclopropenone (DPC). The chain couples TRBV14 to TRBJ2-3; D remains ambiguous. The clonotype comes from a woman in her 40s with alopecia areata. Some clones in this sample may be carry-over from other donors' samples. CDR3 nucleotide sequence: TGTGCCAGCAGCCAAAGCGCCCAAACCTTCGGCGCAGATACGCAGTATTTT. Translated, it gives CASSQSAQTFGADTQYF.